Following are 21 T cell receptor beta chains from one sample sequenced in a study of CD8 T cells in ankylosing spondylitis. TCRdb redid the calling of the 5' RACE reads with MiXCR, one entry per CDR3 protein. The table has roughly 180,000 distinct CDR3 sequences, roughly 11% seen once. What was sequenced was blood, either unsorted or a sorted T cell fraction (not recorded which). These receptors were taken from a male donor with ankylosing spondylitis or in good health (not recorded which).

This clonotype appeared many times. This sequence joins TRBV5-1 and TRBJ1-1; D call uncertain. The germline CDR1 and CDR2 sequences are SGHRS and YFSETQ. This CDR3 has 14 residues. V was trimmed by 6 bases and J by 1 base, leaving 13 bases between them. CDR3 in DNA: TGCGCCAGCAAATTGGACGCCGCGAACACTGAAGCTTTCTTT. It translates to CASKLDAANTEAFF.

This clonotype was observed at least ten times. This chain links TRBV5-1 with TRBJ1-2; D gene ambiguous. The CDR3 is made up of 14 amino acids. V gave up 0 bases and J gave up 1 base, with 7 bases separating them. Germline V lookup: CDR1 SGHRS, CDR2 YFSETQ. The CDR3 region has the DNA TGCGCCAGCAGCTTGGGGGCCGATAACTATGGCTACACCTTC. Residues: CASSLGADNYGYTF.

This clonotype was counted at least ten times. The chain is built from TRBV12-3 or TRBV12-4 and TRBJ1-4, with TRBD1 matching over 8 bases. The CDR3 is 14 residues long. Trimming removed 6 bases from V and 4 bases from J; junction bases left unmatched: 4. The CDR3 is CASSWTGYNEKLFF. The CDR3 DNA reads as TGTGCCAGCAGCTGGACAGGGTATAATGAAAAACTGTTTTTT.

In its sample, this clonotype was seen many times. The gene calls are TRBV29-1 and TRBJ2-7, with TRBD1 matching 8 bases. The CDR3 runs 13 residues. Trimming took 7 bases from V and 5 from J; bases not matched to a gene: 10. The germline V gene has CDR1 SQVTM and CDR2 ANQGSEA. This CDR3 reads CSGQTGVGHEQYF. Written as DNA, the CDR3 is TGCAGCGGTCAGACAGGGGTGGGCCACGAGCAGTACTTC.

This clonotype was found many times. Here the CDR3 DNA reads TGTGCCAGCAGCCAACGGGGACACCCGAACACTGAAGCTTTCTTT. Translated: CASSQRGHPNTEAFF. The V gene is TRBV4-2, the J gene TRBJ1-1; D possibly corresponds to TRBD1 (6 bases). Per germline, CDR1 LGHNA and CDR2 YNFKEQ. CDR3 length: 15 residues. V lost 2 bases to trimming and J lost 1 base, with 11 bases between them.

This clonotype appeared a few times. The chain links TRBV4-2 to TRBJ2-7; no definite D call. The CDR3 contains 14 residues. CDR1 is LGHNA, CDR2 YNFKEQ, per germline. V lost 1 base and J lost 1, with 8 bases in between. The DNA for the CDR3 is TGTGCCAGCAGCCAAGCCTCCCAATCCTACGAGCAGTACTTC. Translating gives CASSQASQSYEQYF.

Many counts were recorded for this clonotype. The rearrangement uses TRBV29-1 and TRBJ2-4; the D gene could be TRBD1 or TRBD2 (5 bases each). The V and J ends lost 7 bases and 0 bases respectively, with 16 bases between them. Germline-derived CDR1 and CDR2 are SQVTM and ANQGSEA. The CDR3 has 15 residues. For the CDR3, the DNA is TGCAGCGCCCTGGAGTGGGGGATAGCCAAAAACATTCAGTACTTC. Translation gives CSALEWGIAKNIQYF.

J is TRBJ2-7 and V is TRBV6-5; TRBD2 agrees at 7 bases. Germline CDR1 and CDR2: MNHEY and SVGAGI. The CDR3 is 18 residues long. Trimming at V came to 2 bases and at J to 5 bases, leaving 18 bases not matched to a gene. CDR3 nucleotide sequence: TGTGCCAGCAGTTACAGATCGTTAGGGACCCTTCGGGGGGACGAGCAGTACTTC. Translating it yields CASSYRSLGTLRGDEQYF.

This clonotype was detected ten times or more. Here the CDR3 DNA reads TGTGCCACCAGTGATTTCAGGACAGTAGCCAAAAACATTCAGTACTTC. Residues: CATSDFRTVAKNIQYF. The chain is built from TRBV24-1 and TRBJ2-4, with D possibly matching TRBD1 (6 bases). The CDR3 loop spans 16 amino acids. The V end was cut by 1 base, the J end by 0 bases, with 9 bases between. CDR1 and CDR2 from the germline V gene are KGHDR and SFDVKD.

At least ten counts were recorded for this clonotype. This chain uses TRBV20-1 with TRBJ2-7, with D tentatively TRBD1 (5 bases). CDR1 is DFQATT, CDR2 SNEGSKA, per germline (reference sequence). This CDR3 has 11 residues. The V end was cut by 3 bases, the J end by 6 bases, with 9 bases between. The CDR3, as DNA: TGCAGTGCTAGTCAGGGATCCGAGCAGTACTTC. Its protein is CSASQGSEQYF.

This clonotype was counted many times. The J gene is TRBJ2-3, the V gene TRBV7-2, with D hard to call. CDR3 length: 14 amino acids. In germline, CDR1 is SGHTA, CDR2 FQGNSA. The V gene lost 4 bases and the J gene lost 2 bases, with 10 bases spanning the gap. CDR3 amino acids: CASSSRTVTDTQYF. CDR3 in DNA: TGTGCCAGCAGCTCTAGGACCGTCACAGATACGCAGTATTTT.

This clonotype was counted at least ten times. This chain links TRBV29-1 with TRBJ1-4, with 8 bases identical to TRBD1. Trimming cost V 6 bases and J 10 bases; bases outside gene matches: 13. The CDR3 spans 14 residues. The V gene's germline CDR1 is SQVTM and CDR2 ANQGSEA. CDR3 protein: CSVEQGQEGRKLFF. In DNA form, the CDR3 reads TGCAGCGTCGAACAGGGACAGGAGGGGCGAAAACTGTTTTTT.

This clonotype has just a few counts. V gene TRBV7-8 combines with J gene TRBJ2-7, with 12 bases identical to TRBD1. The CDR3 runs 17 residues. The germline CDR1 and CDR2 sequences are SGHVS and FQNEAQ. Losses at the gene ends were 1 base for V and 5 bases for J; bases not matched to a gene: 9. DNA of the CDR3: TGTGCCAGCAGCTTAGAGTTCCCCGGGACAGGGGGCAACGAGCAGTACTTC. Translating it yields CASSLEFPGTGGNEQYF.

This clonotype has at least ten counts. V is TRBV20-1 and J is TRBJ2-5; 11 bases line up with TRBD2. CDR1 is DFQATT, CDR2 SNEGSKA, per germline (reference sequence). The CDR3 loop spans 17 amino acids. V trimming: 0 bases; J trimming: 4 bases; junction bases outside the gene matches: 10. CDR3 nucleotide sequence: TGCAGTGCTAGAGAAATCACTAGCGGGAGATATTCAGAGACCCAGTACTTC. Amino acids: CSAREITSGRYSETQYF.

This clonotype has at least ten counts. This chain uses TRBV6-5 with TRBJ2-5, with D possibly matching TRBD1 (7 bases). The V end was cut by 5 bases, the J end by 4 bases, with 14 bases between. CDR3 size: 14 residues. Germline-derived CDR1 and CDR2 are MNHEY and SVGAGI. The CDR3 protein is CASSNQGGGETQYF. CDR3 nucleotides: TGTGCCAGCAGTAACCAGGGGGGTGGAGAGACCCAGTACTTC.

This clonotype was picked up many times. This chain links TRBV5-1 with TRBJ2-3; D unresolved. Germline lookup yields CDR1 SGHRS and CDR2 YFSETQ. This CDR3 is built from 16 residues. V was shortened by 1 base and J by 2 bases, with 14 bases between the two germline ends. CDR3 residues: CASSLNSGRATDTQYF. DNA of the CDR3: TGCGCCAGCAGCTTGAACTCGGGCCGGGCCACAGATACGCAGTATTTT.

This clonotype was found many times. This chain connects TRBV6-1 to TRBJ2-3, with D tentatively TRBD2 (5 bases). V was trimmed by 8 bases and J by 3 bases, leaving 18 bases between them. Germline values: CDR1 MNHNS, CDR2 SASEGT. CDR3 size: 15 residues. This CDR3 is CASRPSLANTDTQYF. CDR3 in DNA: TGTGCCAGCCGCCCGAGTCTAGCAAATACAGATACGCAGTATTTT.

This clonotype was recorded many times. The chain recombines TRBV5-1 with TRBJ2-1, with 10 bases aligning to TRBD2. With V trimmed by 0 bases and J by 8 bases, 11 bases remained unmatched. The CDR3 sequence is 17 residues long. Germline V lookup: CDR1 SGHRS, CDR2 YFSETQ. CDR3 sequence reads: CASSLARTSGGGDEQFF. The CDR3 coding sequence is TGCGCCAGCAGCTTGGCCCGGACTAGCGGAGGAGGGGATGAGCAGTTCTTC.

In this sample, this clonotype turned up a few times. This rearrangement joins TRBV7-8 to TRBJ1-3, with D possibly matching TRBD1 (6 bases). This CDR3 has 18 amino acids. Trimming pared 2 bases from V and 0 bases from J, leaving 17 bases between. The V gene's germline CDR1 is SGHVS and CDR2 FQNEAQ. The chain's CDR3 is CASSLLFGQLASGNTIYF. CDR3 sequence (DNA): TGTGCCAGCAGCTTATTGTTTGGACAGTTAGCCTCTGGAAACACCATATATTTT. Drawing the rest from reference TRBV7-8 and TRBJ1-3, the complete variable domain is GAGVSQSPRYKVAKRGQDVALRCDPISGHVSLFWYQQALGQGPEFLTYFQNEAQLDKSGLPSDRFFAERPEGSVSTLKIQRTQQEDSAVYLCASSLLFGQLASGNTIYFGEGSWLTVV.

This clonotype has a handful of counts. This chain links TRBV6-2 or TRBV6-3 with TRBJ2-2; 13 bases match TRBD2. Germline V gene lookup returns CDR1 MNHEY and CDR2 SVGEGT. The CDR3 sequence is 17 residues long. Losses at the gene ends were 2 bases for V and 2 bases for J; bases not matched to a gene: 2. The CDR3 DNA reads TGTGCCAGCAGTTACGGACTAGCGGGAGCCAACACCGGGGAGCTGTTTTTT. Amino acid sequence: CASSYGLAGANTGELFF.

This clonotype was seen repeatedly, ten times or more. CDR3 in amino acids: CASSLLQENTGELFF. The CDR3 DNA is TGCGCCAGCAGCTTATTACAGGAGAACACCGGGGAGCTGTTTTTT. The chain recombines TRBV5-1 with TRBJ2-2, with D tentatively TRBD1 (5 bases). V was trimmed by 2 bases and J by 1 base, leaving 9 bases between them. This CDR3 region has 15 residues. Germline CDR1 SGHRS, CDR2 YFSETQ.